This TCR beta chain was sequenced in a study of quantifying T cell responses using KT2 cells. For the study at large: cDNA was made from DNase-treated RNA using alpha and beta constant primers. Estimated efficiency of the T4 ligation step was above 8.5% under optimum conditions.

A single-stranded UMI oligo with SP2 sequence was ligated to cDNA 3' ends. First-round PCR used approximately 4 cycles and beta primers RC1.1 and RC1.2 covering TRBC1 and TRBC2. TCRdb used MiXCR to reprocess the UMI-ligation and nested PCR reads, holding one entry per CDR3 protein. The sample has about 32,000 distinct CDR3 sequences, 7.3% seen once. This CDR3 has 14 amino acids. Germline lookup yields CDR1 MNHEY and CDR2 SVGEGT. V dropped 6 bases and J dropped 6 bases, with 16 bases sitting between them. Unfractionated PBMC were spiked with known numbers of KT2 clone cells. Fixed numbers of PBMC received varying amounts of KT2 cells.

The J gene is TRBJ2-3, the V gene TRBV6-2 or TRBV6-3, with D perhaps given as TRBD1 or TRBD2 (5 bases each). The receptor was derived from a human donor. Sequences were obtained from PBMCs spiked with cells of the T cell clone KT2. The CDR3 reads CASRKWDAGDTQYF. In DNA, the CDR3 is TGTGCCAGCAGAAAGTGGGACGCGGGCGATACGCAGTATTTT.